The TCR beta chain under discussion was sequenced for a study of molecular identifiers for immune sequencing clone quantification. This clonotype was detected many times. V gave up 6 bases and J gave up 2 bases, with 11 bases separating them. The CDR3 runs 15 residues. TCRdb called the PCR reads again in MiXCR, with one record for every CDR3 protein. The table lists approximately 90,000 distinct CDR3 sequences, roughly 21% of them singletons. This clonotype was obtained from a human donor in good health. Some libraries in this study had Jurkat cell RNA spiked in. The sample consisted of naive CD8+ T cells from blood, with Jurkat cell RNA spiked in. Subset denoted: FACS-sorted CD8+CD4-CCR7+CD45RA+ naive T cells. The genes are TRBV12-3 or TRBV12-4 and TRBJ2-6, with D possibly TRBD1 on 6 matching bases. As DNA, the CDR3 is TGTGCCAGCAGCTCGAACAGGGCTGGGGCCAACGTCCTGACTTTC. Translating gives CASSSNRAGANVLTF.